Listed here are 10 T cell receptor beta chains from one sample, sequenced in a study of blood T cells in healthy people across ages (dated by TCRdb to the mid-2010s). Library preparation was by 5' RACE. The reads were generated on an Illumina HiSeq 2500. The second PCR ran for about 6 to 11 cycles and used a J-beta primer mix along with a sample-barcoded 5' primer. TCRdb redid the processing of the public reads, applying fastp at Q25 and MiXCR, and retained in-frame beta chains. Rows merge per CDR3 protein into single entries with the most common DNA and genes. Within this sample are about 830,000 distinct CDR3 sequences, with roughly 60% of them counted one time only. Over 20% of the sample belongs to the ten largest clones. The sample was blood. The source is a man aged 30-40 years in good health.

The chain combines TRBV7-2 with TRBJ1-2, with D uncertain. The CDR3 spans 15 residues. With 6 bases removed from V and 4 bases from J, the gap between germline ends came to 18 bases. CDR1 is SGHTA, CDR2 FQGNSA, per germline. The CDR3 DNA reads as TGTGCCAGCAGTGTTCGGAATTCTAGCCCCTATGGCTACACCTTC. Protein: CASSVRNSSPYGYTF.

The chain has TRBV11-2 and TRBJ1-2; no reliable D call. Germline CDR1 SGHAT, CDR2 FQNNGV. Deletions cut 0 bases from V and 7 bases from J, with 9 bases between. This CDR3 has 13 residues. In DNA form, the CDR3 reads TGTGCCAGCAGCTTAGAGGGTGATCGTGGCTACACCTTC. Residues: CASSLEGDRGYTF.

This clonotype was counted between two and nine times. The genes are TRBV20-1 and TRBJ2-3; a possible D gene is TRBD2 (7 bases). V shed 3 bases and J shed 4 bases, with 11 bases lying between them. CDR1 and CDR2 from the germline V gene are DFQATT and SNEGSKA (reference sequence). The CDR3 length is 13 residues. The CDR3, as DNA: TGCAGTGCTAGGAGGGGGGGTGCAGATACGCAGTATTTT. Amino acid sequence: CSARRGGADTQYF.

The V gene is TRBV24-1, the J gene TRBJ2-1; tentatively, D is TRBD2 (5 bases). The CDR3 has 20 residues. CDR1 and CDR2 (germline): KGHDR, SFDVKD. V was shortened by 3 bases and J by 5 bases, with 28 bases between the two germline ends. The CDR3 is CATSDPRGGGTMKKNNEQFF. The CDR3 DNA reads as TGTGCCACCAGTGATCCCCGGGGTGGAGGCACAATGAAAAAAAACAATGAGCAGTTCTTC.

This sequence joins TRBV29-1 and TRBJ2-3; the match to TRBD1 covers 9 bases. From germline, CDR1 is SQVTM and CDR2 ANQGSEA. This CDR3 is 24 amino acids long. V dropped 0 bases and J dropped 2; count of bases not matched to a gene: 30. The CDR3 sequence is CSVEDPAEGQGISHGSGHTDTQYF. The CDR3 DNA reads as TGCAGCGTTGAAGATCCGGCAGAAGGACAGGGGATTTCTCACGGGTCAGGGCACACAGATACGCAGTATTTT.

There are a few counts of this clonotype. Here the CDR3 reads CASSVASGGTYGYTF. The CDR3 bases are TGTGCCAGCAGCGTAGCAAGTGGCGGCACATATGGCTACACCTTC. This sequence joins TRBV9 and TRBJ1-2; D remains ambiguous. The V gene lost 0 bases and the J gene lost 5 bases, with 14 bases spanning the gap. CDR3 length: 15 amino acids. CDR1 and CDR2 from the germline V gene are SGDLS and YYNGEE.

This clonotype was picked up a small number of times. The rearrangement joins TRBV7-2 to TRBJ1-1; D possibly corresponds to TRBD1 (6 bases). There are 15 residues in the CDR3. Trimming took 5 bases from V and 1 from J, leaving 14 bases between them. Looked up from germline, CDR1 is SGHTA and CDR2 is FQGNSA. CDR3 nucleotides: TGTGCCAGCAGCCTAGGGCCGACAGGGAACACTGAAGCTTTCTTT. Protein: CASSLGPTGNTEAFF.

V and J are TRBV9 and TRBJ1-5, with D unclear. The CDR3 consists of 13 residues. Trimming pared 2 bases from V and 4 bases from J, leaving 7 bases between. Per germline, CDR1 SGDLS and CDR2 YYNGEE. The CDR3 spells CASSVSPNQPQHF. The CDR3 DNA reads TGTGCCAGCAGCGTTTCACCAAATCAGCCCCAGCATTTT.

The chain couples TRBV2 to TRBJ1-1; D remains ambiguous. CDR1 is SNHLY, CDR2 FYNNEI, per germline. CDR3 size: 14 residues. Trimming removed 6 bases at V and 2 bases at J, with 13 bases between. CDR3 sequence: CASSQDGVNTEAFF. CDR3 in DNA: TGTGCCAGCAGCCAAGATGGTGTTAACACTGAAGCTTTCTTT.

The rearrangement links TRBV29-1 to TRBJ2-5, with a possible D match to TRBD2 (5 bases). The CDR3 contains 15 residues. Germline V gives CDR1 SQVTM, CDR2 ANQGSEA. V was clipped by 6 bases and J by 0 bases, with 17 bases between them. CDR3 coding DNA: TGCAGCGTCGTCGACGGGATGGGGTACCAAGAGACCCAGTACTTC. Translating gives CSVVDGMGYQETQYF.